The 11 T cell receptor beta chains below come from one sample, sequenced in a study of blood T cell repertoires in COVID-19. The assay was immunoSEQ multiplex PCR, and TCRdb's table has in-frame clones only and misses some. Here the sample spans under 500,000 clones, nearly 90% being singletons. The material sequenced was PBMCs or T cells enriched from blood (not recorded which). The source of these receptors is a woman aged 18-30 years with acute COVID-19.

J is TRBJ2-7 and V is TRBV7-9; D might be TRBD1 (6 bases). The V and J ends lost 6 bases and 6 bases respectively, with 18 bases between them. This CDR3 region has 14 residues. Per germline, CDR1 SEHNR and CDR2 FQNEAQ (reference sequence). The CDR3 bases are TGTGCCAGCAGTTCACAGGGTATTGGGCTCGAGCAGTACTTC. It codes for CASSSQGIGLEQYF.

V is TRBV18 and J is TRBJ1-3, with D possibly being TRBD1 (5 bases). The germline V gene encodes CDR1 KGHSH and CDR2 LQKENI. The CDR3 length is 16 residues. V was clipped by 3 bases and J by 2 bases, with 14 bases between them. The CDR3: CASSPLVGQAGNTIYF. CDR3 in DNA: TGTGCCAGCTCACCCCTGGTGGGGCAGGCTGGAAACACCATATATTTT.

V usage is TRBV7-9 and J usage is TRBJ1-3; D unresolved. Trimming shortened V by 2 bases and J by 4 bases, and 6 bases separated the two germline ends. The CDR3 loop spans 13 amino acids. CDR1 is SEHNR, CDR2 FQNEAQ, per germline (reference sequence). DNA for the CDR3: TGTGCCAGCAGCTTACCTGTGGGAAACACCATATATTTT. Translation: CASSLPVGNTIYF.

The CDR3 is CASSSTGNYGYTF. The CDR3 DNA reads TGTGCCAGCAGCTCGACAGGGAACTATGGCTACACCTTC. The rearrangement joins TRBV5-8 to TRBJ1-2; 7 nucleotides align to TRBD1. The CDR3 length is 13 residues. Unmatched junction bases numbered 1, after V lost 3 bases and J lost 2 bases. Germline V gene data show CDR1 as SGHTS and CDR2 as YDEGEE.

This sequence joins TRBV5-4 and TRBJ1-2, with a tentative D call TRBD1 (5 bases). V was shortened by 2 bases and J by 4 bases, with 15 bases between the two germline ends. The CDR3 contains 15 residues. Germline V gene sequence: CDR1 SGHNT, CDR2 YYREEE (reference sequence). The CDR3 nucleotides are TGTGCCAGCAGCTTAAGGCAGGGAGGGAGCTATGGCTACACCTTC. This codes for CASSLRQGGSYGYTF.

V gene TRBV2 combines with J gene TRBJ1-6, with D tentatively TRBD1 (5 bases). There are 14 residues in the CDR3. With 4 bases removed from V and 8 bases from J, the gap between germline ends came to 12 bases. Germline CDR1 reads SNHLY; CDR2 reads FYNNEI. The CDR3: CASSGRDPYSPLHF. For the CDR3, the DNA is TGTGCCAGCAGTGGGAGGGACCCTTATTCACCCCTCCACTTT.

CDR3 bases: TGTGCCAGCAATGACATGCCCAGTGCGACCCAGTACTTC. Translation: CASNDMPSATQYF. The rearrangement uses TRBV2 and TRBJ2-5; no firm D call. V gave up 7 bases and J gave up 7 bases, with 16 bases separating them. CDR3 length: 13 residues. Looked up from germline, CDR1 is SNHLY and CDR2 is FYNNEI. Full variable domain (rest looked up from reference TRBV2 and TRBJ2-5): EPEVTQTPSHQVTQMGQEVILRCVPISNHLYFYWYRQILGQKVEFLVSFYNNEISEKSEIFDDQFSVERPDGSNFTLKIRSTKLEDSAMYFCASNDMPSATQYFGPGTRLLVL.

A few counts support this clone. The chain joins TRBV19 to TRBJ2-2; a possible D gene is TRBD1 (6 bases). CDR1 is LNHDA and CDR2 is SQIVND in the germline V gene (reference sequence). This CDR3 has 16 amino acids. Trimming pared 7 bases from V and 5 bases from J, leaving 20 bases between. DNA of the CDR3: TGTGCCAGTAATTGGCGTAGCCAGGGGAGAACCGGGGAGCTGTTTTTT. It encodes CASNWRSQGRTGELFF.

This sequence joins TRBV12-3 or TRBV12-4 and TRBJ1-2, with TRBD1 matching 7 bases. This CDR3 has 13 amino acids. V dropped 7 bases and J dropped 8; count of bases not matched to a gene: 10. As DNA, the CDR3 is TGTGCCAGCATCATGACAGGGCTAGGCGGCTACACCTTC. Amino acid sequence: CASIMTGLGGYTF.

V gene TRBV27 combines with J gene TRBJ1-5; no clear D gene. V lost 3 bases and J 5 bases, leaving 8 bases between the germline ends. Germline V gives CDR1 MNHEY, CDR2 SMNVEV (reference sequence). The CDR3 is made up of 13 amino acids. CDR3 nucleotides: TGTGCCAGCAGTTTGGTCGGGGATCAGCCCCAGCATTTT. Encoded protein: CASSLVGDQPQHF.

This clone came up once. This rearrangement joins TRBV5-4 to TRBJ2-2; D call uncertain. Germline CDR1 reads SGHNT; CDR2 reads YYREEE (reference sequence). Trimming removed 5 bases from V and 5 bases from J, with 13 bases in between. This CDR3 has 14 amino acids. As DNA, the CDR3 is TGTGCCAGCAGTGACCCAACGGGTACCGGGGAGCTGTTTTTT. It specifies CASSDPTGTGELFF.